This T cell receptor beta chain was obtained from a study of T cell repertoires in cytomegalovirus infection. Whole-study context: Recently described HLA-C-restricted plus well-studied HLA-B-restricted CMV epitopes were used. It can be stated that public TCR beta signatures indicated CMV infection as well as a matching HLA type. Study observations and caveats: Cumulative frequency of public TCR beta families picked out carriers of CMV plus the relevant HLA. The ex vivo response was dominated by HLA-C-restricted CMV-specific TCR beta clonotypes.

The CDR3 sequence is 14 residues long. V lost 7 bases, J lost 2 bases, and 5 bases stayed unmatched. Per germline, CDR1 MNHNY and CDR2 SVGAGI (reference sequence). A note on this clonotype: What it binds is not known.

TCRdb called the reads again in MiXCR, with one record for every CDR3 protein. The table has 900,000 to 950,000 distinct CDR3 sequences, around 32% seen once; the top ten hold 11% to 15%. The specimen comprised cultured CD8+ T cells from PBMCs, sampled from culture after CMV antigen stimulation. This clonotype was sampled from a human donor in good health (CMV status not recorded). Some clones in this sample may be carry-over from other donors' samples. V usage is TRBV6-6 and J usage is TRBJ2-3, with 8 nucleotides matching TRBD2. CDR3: CASNRGGTTDTQYF. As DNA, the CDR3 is TGTGCCAGCAACCGGGGGGGCACCACAGATACGCAGTATTTT.